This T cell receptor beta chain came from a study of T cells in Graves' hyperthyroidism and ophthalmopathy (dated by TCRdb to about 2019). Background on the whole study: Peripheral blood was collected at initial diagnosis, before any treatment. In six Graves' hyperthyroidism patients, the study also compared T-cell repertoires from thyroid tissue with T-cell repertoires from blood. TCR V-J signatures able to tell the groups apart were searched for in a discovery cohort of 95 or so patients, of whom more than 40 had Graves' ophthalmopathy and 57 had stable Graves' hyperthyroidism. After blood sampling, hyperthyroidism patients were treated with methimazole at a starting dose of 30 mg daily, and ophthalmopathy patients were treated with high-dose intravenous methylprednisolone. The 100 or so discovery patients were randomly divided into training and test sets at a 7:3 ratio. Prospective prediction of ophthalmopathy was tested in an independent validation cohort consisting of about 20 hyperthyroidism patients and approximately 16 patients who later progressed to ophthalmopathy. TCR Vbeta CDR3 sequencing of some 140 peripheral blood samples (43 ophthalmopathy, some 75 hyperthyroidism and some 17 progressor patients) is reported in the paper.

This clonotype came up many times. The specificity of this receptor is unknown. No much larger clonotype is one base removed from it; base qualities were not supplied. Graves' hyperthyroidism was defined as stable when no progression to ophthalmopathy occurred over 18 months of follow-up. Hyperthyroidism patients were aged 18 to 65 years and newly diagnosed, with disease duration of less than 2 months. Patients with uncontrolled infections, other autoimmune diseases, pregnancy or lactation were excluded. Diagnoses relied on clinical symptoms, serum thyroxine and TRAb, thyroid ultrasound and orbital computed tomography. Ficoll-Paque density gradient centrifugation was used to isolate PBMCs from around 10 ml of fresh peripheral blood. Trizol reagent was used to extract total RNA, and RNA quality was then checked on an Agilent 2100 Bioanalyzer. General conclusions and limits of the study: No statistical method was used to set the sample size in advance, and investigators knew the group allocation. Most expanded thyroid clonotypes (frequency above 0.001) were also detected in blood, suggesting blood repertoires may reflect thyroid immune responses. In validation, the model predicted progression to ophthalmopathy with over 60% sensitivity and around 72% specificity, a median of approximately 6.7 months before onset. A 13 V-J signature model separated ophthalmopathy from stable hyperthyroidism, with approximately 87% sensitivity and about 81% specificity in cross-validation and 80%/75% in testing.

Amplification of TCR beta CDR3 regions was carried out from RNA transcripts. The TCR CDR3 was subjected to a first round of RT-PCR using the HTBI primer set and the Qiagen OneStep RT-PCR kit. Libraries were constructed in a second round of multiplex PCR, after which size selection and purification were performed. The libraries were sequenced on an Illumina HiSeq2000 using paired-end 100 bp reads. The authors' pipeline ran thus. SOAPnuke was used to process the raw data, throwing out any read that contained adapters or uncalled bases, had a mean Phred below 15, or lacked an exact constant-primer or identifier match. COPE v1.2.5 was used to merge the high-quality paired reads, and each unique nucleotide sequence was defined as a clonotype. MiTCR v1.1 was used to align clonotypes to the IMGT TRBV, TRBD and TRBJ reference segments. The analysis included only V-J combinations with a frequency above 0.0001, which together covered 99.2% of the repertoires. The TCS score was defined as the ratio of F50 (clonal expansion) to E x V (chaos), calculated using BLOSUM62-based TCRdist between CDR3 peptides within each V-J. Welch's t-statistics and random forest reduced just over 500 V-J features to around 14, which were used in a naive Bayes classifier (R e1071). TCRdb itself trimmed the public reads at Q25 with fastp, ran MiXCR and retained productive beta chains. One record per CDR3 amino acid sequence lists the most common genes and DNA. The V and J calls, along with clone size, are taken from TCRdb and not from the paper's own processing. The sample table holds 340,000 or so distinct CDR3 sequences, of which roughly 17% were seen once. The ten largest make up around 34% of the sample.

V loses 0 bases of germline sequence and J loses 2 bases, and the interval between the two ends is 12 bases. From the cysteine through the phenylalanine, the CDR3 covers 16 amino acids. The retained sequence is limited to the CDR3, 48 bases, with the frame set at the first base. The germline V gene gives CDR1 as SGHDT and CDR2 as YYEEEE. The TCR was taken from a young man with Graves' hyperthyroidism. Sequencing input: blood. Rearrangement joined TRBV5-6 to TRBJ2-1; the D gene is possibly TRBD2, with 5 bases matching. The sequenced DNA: TGTGCCAGCAGCTTGGGGGCGGGCACAACCTACAATGAGCAGTTCTTC. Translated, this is CASSLGAGTTYNEQFF.